What follows is one T cell receptor (beta chain) and its context. This specimen belongs to a study of blood T cell repertoires in COVID-19. Study-wide background: The United States, Italy and Spain provided the acute and convalescent COVID-19 samples. Sources were T cells, B-cell-depleted T cells, or PBMCs; the material itself was cDNA or gDNA.

Per germline, CDR1 MDHEN and CDR2 SYDVKM. Trimming removed 6 bases at V and 1 base at J, with 9 bases between. This CDR3 is built from 13 residues. In the source study's methods: The assay estimated nucleated cells by amplifying reference gene primers. Libraries were prepared by immunoSEQ multiplex PCR; TCRdb keeps only in-frame clonotypes and omits some of them. That table is the source of V, J and clone size, and D and trimming were worked out from the DNA. The profile covers roughly 91,000 clones, with around 80% appearing a single time and 0.95% to 1.5% taken by the ten largest. This sequence joins TRBV28 and TRBJ1-1; a possible D gene is TRBD1 (5 bases). Specimen: peripheral blood. The sequence was obtained from a woman of 80 years or more with acute or convalescent COVID-19. CDR3 bases: TGTGCCAGCAGATCAGGGTCGAACACTGAAGCTTTCTTT. This gives the protein CASRSGSNTEAFF.